These 25 T cell receptor beta chains were sequenced from one sample in a study of blood T cell repertoires in COVID-19 (dated by TCRdb to the early 2020s). Library method: the immunoSEQ multiplex PCR assay. The source is immuneACCESS, and TCRdb retained only in-frame sequences with V and J called. Part of the clones is not carried over; for the studies checked, unresolved V genes explain less than half of this, and the remainder is unexplained. The sample data list roughly 100,000 clones, and more than 75% of these were observed just once. The top ten hold approximately 4.5% of the sample. Sequenced sample: peripheral blood. These receptors were obtained from a human donor in a cohort sampled during active COVID-19.

V and J are TRBV5-1 and TRBJ2-5; no clear D gene. CDR3 size: 15 residues. The V gene's germline CDR1 is SGHRS and CDR2 YFSETQ. With 1 base removed from V and 3 bases from J, the gap between germline ends came to 13 bases. This CDR3 reads CASSLQATPEETQYF. CDR3 nucleotides: TGCGCCAGCAGCTTGCAGGCGACCCCCGAAGAGACCCAGTACTTC.

The chain has TRBV27 and TRBJ2-7; D is possibly TRBD2 (6 bases). There are 15 residues in the CDR3. CDR1 and CDR2 from the germline V gene are MNHEY and SMNVEV (reference sequence). Trimming stripped 3 bases from V and 1 base from J, with 13 bases between. The chain's CDR3 is CASSFYGAGSYEQYF. The CDR3 DNA is TGTGCCAGCAGTTTTTACGGGGCGGGGTCCTACGAGCAGTACTTC.

This clone was counted a few times. V is TRBV30 and J is TRBJ2-7; 8 nucleotides match TRBD2. This CDR3 spans 14 amino acids. V was clipped by 3 bases and J by 0 bases; unmatched bases: 4. CDR1 is GTSNPN and CDR2 is SVGIG in the germline V gene (reference sequence). The CDR3 region is CAWSGTRGSYEQYF. The CDR3 bases are TGTGCCTGGAGCGGGACTAGAGGCTCCTACGAGCAGTACTTC.

The chain joins TRBV24-1 to TRBJ1-4, with 8 bases matching TRBD1. Germline values: CDR1 KGHDR, CDR2 SFDVKD. The CDR3 loop spans 16 amino acids. After removal of 2 bases from V and 7 bases from J, the junction contained 8 bases not matched to a gene. The CDR3 DNA sequence: TGTGCCACCAGTGATTCTACAGGGGGACCTAGTGAAAAACTGTTTTTT. It yields the protein CATSDSTGGPSEKLFF.

This clone has a single count. For the CDR3, the DNA is TGTGCCAGCAGTTTGGTCCGGGAAATGGGCTACACCTTC. It specifies CASSLVREMGYTF. The rearrangement links TRBV12-3 or TRBV12-4 to TRBJ1-2; D call uncertain. CDR3 length: 13 amino acids. V gave up 3 bases and J gave up 8 bases, with 13 bases separating them.

V gene TRBV19 combines with J gene TRBJ2-1; 9 bases are shared with TRBD1. The CDR3 runs 15 residues. V gave up 7 bases and J gave up 7 bases; unmatched junction bases: 11. The V gene's germline CDR1 is LNHDA and CDR2 SQIVND (reference sequence). The CDR3: CASKPTGGRGNEQFF. In nucleotides, the CDR3 is TGTGCCAGTAAACCGACAGGGGGGCGAGGTAATGAGCAGTTCTTC. The full variable domain, rest sourced from reference TRBV19 and TRBJ2-1, is DGGITQSPKYLFRKEGQNVTLSCEQNLNHDAMYWYRQDPGQGLRLIYYSQIVNDFQKGDIAEGYSVSREKKESFPLTVTSAQKNPTAFYLCASKPTGGRGNEQFFGPGTRLTVL.

The chain couples TRBV15 to TRBJ2-7; 7 bases map to TRBD1. This CDR3 region has 14 residues. Unmatched junction bases numbered 5, after V lost 5 bases and J lost 1 base. Germline values: CDR1 LNHNV, CDR2 YYDKDF (reference sequence). Written as DNA, the CDR3 is TGTGCCACCAGCGTTGACAGGGCGTCCTACGAGCAGTACTTC. As protein: CATSVDRASYEQYF.

The chain employs TRBV27 and TRBJ1-2; 10 positions match TRBD1. V lost 5 bases and J lost 7; bases outside the gene matches: 4. Germline values: CDR1 MNHEY, CDR2 SMNVEV (reference sequence). The CDR3 has 13 amino acids. CDR3 sequence (DNA): TGTGCCAGCAGTCCCCGGACAGGGGGTGGCTACACCTTC. Its translation is CASSPRTGGGYTF.

The rearrangement joins TRBV4-2 to TRBJ2-3; TRBD2 agrees at 10 bases. Trimming cost V 8 bases and J 1 base; bases outside gene matches: 3. This CDR3 region has 14 residues. From germline, CDR1 is LGHNA and CDR2 YNFKEQ. Here the CDR3 reads CASRLAGGTDTQYF. Written as DNA, the CDR3 is TGTGCCAGCCGCCTAGCGGGGGGCACAGATACGCAGTATTTT.

The chain employs TRBV7-2 and TRBJ2-7, with D perhaps matching TRBD1 (6 bases). Germline CDR1 reads SGHTA; CDR2 reads FQGNSA. This CDR3 region has 12 residues. Trimming stripped 4 bases from V and 3 bases from J, with 7 bases between. The CDR3: CASSSQGYEQYF. The CDR3 DNA sequence: TGTGCCAGCAGCTCACAGGGCTACGAGCAGTACTTC.

This clone was found a few times. The rearrangement joins TRBV4-1 to TRBJ2-5; 8 bases map to TRBD2. Germline V gene sequence: CDR1 MGHRA, CDR2 YSYEKL. Trimming removed 4 bases from V and 6 bases from J; junction bases left unmatched: 7. This CDR3 is built from 14 residues. As DNA, the CDR3 is TGCGCCAGCAGCCTACCGGGACTAGACAAGACCCAGTACTTC. Encoded protein: CASSLPGLDKTQYF.

The chain joins TRBV7-9 to TRBJ2-1; TRBD1 aligns across 7 bases. Unmatched junction bases numbered 8, after V lost 3 bases and J lost 0 bases. Germline V gene data show CDR1 as SEHNR and CDR2 as FQNEAQ (reference sequence). The CDR3 spans 17 residues. CDR3 protein: CASSFPDRRSSYNEQFF. The DNA of the CDR3 is TGTGCCAGCAGCTTCCCGGACAGGCGGAGCTCCTACAATGAGCAGTTCTTC. Variable domain in full (rest from reference TRBV7-9 and TRBJ2-1): DTGVSQNPRHKITKRGQNVTFRCDPISEHNRLYWYRQTLGQGPEFLTYFQNEAQLEKSRLLSDRFSAERPKGSFSTLEIQRTEQGDSAMYLCASSFPDRRSSYNEQFFGPGTRLTVL.

The chain has TRBV6-5 and TRBJ1-2; D unclear. V was clipped by 7 bases and J by 5 bases, with 8 bases between them. The CDR3 is 11 residues long. Germline-derived CDR1 and CDR2 are MNHEY and SVGAGI. DNA for the CDR3: TGTGCCAGCACCAACGGTTATGGCTACACCTTC. Translated: CASTNGYGYTF.

The chain employs TRBV5-1 and TRBJ2-2; D is unclear. This CDR3 has 14 amino acids. Deletions cut 7 bases from V and 0 bases from J, with 10 bases between. In germline, CDR1 is SGHRS, CDR2 YFSETQ. The CDR3 nucleotides are TGCGCCAGCCACGGTACCCCGAACACCGGGGAGCTGTTTTTT. Protein sequence: CASHGTPNTGELFF.

The rearrangement joins TRBV4-1 to TRBJ2-2, with 7 bases aligning to TRBD2. CDR1 and CDR2 from the germline V gene are MGHRA and YSYEKL. The CDR3 has 17 amino acids. V dropped 0 bases and J dropped 1; count of bases not matched to a gene: 5. CDR3 region: CASSQEGLAENTGELFF. CDR3 DNA sequence: TGCGCCAGCAGCCAAGAAGGCCTAGCGGAGAACACCGGGGAGCTGTTTTTT.

The rearrangement joins TRBV10-3 to TRBJ1-2; TRBD1 might be the D (6 bases). Trimming took 5 bases from V and 2 from J, leaving 12 bases between them. CDR3 size: 14 residues. Germline loops: CDR1 ENHRY, CDR2 SYGVKD. Here the CDR3 DNA reads TGTGCCATCAGTTCCAGACAGGCAAACTATGGCTACACCTTC. Its protein is CAISSRQANYGYTF.

The chain carries TRBV4-2 and TRBJ1-2, with 7 bases lining up with TRBD1. The V gene end was trimmed by 0 bases and the J gene end by 1 base; junction bases not matched to a gene: 5. Germline V gene data show CDR1 as LGHNA and CDR2 as YNFKEQ. This CDR3 is built from 16 residues. The CDR3 spells CASSQDARGINYGYTF. The CDR3 DNA reads as TGTGCCAGCAGCCAAGATGCCAGGGGGATTAACTATGGCTACACCTTC.

This chain connects TRBV5-1 to TRBJ2-3; no clear D. This CDR3 region has 16 residues. The V end was cut by 0 bases, the J end by 0 bases, with 11 bases between. From germline, CDR1 is SGHRS and CDR2 YFSETQ. This chain's CDR3 is CASSLGAAPSTDTQYF. DNA of the CDR3: TGCGCCAGCAGCTTGGGGGCCGCCCCGAGCACAGATACGCAGTATTTT.

CDR3 protein: CASSPGLAGGDEQYF. In DNA form, the CDR3 reads TGTGCCAGCTCACCTGGGTTAGCGGGGGGCGACGAGCAGTACTTC. V gene TRBV18 combines with J gene TRBJ2-7; 10 nucleotides match TRBD2. Germline lookup yields CDR1 KGHSH and CDR2 LQKENI. Trimming removed 3 bases from V and 5 bases from J; junction bases left unmatched: 7. This CDR3 is 15 amino acids long.

The chain carries TRBV23-1 and TRBJ2-5; D might be TRBD1 (5 bases). TRBV23-1 is classed as an ORF, of uncertain function. Trimming cost V 4 bases and J 5 bases, with 17 bases left between them. The CDR3 loop spans 15 amino acids. The CDR3 DNA reads TGCGCCAGCAGTCGGCCCCCCAGGGCAGGTGAGACCCAGTACTTC. Amino acids: CASSRPPRAGETQYF.

The chain couples TRBV5-1 to TRBJ1-3; no clear D. Between the trimmed V and J ends, which lost 2 bases and 4 bases, there was a span of 13 bases. Germline V gene sequence: CDR1 SGHRS, CDR2 YFSETQ. The CDR3 is 15 amino acids. The CDR3 protein is CASSFTFEEGNTIYF. For the CDR3, the DNA is TGCGCCAGCAGCTTCACGTTTGAGGAGGGAAACACCATATATTTT.

This rearrangement joins TRBV2 to TRBJ1-2; TRBD1 might be the D (6 bases). The CDR3 has 15 residues. The V end lost 2 bases, the J end lost 4 bases, and 14 bases lay between the germline ends. CDR1 is SNHLY and CDR2 is FYNNEI in the germline V gene. The CDR3 protein is CASSEMGAGSYGYTF. DNA of the CDR3: TGTGCCAGCAGTGAAATGGGGGCAGGGTCCTATGGCTACACCTTC.

CDR3 sequence (DNA): TGCGCCAGCAGCCAAGAAGTATCGACAGGGCCCACGGGGTTACTAGGTTCACCCCTCCACTTT. It translates to CASSQEVSTGPTGLLGSPLHF. The rearrangement uses TRBV4-3 and TRBJ1-6, with TRBD1 identical over 7 bases. The V gene end was trimmed by 0 bases and the J gene end by 9 bases; junction bases not matched to a gene: 23. CDR3 length equals 21 residues. CDR1 and CDR2 from the germline V gene are LGHNA and YSLEER.

This chain joins TRBV2 and TRBJ2-3; D might be TRBD2 (6 bases). Trimming left V 2 bases short and J 4 bases short, with 16 bases between. This CDR3 is 16 amino acids long. Germline assignment: CDR1 SNHLY and CDR2 FYNNEI. CDR3 sequence: CASSERGPRESDTQYF. CDR3 bases: TGTGCCAGCAGTGAACGCGGCCCACGGGAGTCAGATACGCAGTATTTT. The full variable domain, with the rest looked up from reference TRBV2 and TRBJ2-3, is EPEVTQTPSHQVTQMGQEVILRCVPISNHLYFYWYRQILGQKVEFLVSFYNNEISEKSEIFDDQFSVERPDGSNFTLKIRSTKLEDSAMYFCASSERGPRESDTQYFGPGTRLTVL.

J is TRBJ2-3 and V is TRBV6-1, with 11 bases identical to TRBD2. CDR3 length: 16 amino acids. Germline values: CDR1 MNHNS, CDR2 SASEGT. The J segment lost 2 bases and the V segment lost 2 bases, leaving 3 bases of the junction unmatched. The CDR3 loop is CASSEWGLAVTDTQYF. Written as DNA, the CDR3 is TGTGCCAGCAGTGAATGGGGACTAGCGGTCACAGATACGCAGTATTTT.